A single sample is the source of the 14 T cell receptor beta chains below, sequenced in a study of control samples from healthy donors and cancer patients. Profiled with immunoSEQ multiplex PCR; TCRdb holds only in-frame clones, not every one. The sample records 91,000 or so clones, approximately 89% being singletons. Sequenced input: blood. These receptor sequences come from a woman aged 30 to 39 in good health.

The table lists this clone with a count of one. The chain combines TRBV28 with TRBJ2-7, with no clear D. The germline V and J ends were trimmed by 7 bases and 4 bases, with 11 bases remaining between them. The length of the CDR3 is 12 residues. Germline V gene data show CDR1 as MDHEN and CDR2 as SYDVKM. In nucleotides, the CDR3 is TGTGCCAGCACCTTGGGGAAATACGAGCAGTACTTC. Translated, it gives CASTLGKYEQYF.

The chain employs TRBV28 and TRBJ2-5; 7 nucleotides agree with TRBD1. The length of the CDR3 is 12 residues. Germline-derived CDR1 and CDR2 are MDHEN and SYDVKM. J lost 1 base, V lost 8 bases, and 1 base had no gene match. The CDR3 DNA sequence: TGTGCCAGCGGGGACAGCCAAGAGACCCAGTACTTC. It codes for CASGDSQETQYF. Supplemented by reference TRBV28 and TRBJ2-5, the full variable domain reads DVKVTQSSRYLVKRTGEKVFLECVQDMDHENMFWYRQDPGLGLRLIYFSYDVKMKEKGDIPEGYSVSREKKERFSLILESASTNQTSMYLCASGDSQETQYFGPGTRLLVL.

This clone was recorded once. The chain employs TRBV27 and TRBJ1-2, with D unclear. The CDR3 sequence is 14 residues long. The ends were cut back, 6 bases at V and 0 bases at J, with 11 bases in the middle. CDR1 MNHEY and CDR2 SMNVEV come from the germline V gene (reference sequence). The CDR3 bases are TGTGCCAGCAGAGACACGGCCACTAACTATGGCTACACCTTC. It encodes CASRDTATNYGYTF.

The V gene is TRBV7-9, the J gene TRBJ1-5; perhaps TRBD1 as D (5 bases). Trimming shortened V by 5 bases and J by 2 bases, and 13 bases separated the two germline ends. From germline, CDR1 is SEHNR and CDR2 FQNEAQ (reference sequence). The CDR3 is 15 amino acids. CDR3 region: CASSQRGTGNQPQHF. The CDR3 DNA is TGTGCCAGCAGCCAACGGGGGACCGGCAATCAGCCCCAGCATTTT.

This clone was picked up one time. The rearrangement uses TRBV10-3 and TRBJ1-3; 10 positions match TRBD1. The CDR3 totals 14 residues. Germline-derived CDR1 and CDR2 are ENHRY and SYGVKD. Germline trimming cut 11 bases from V and 2 bases from J; bases unmatched to any gene: 6. This chain's CDR3 is CAARQGATGNTIYF. The CDR3 coding sequence is TGTGCCGCGCGACAGGGGGCAACTGGAAACACCATATATTTT.

The gene calls are TRBV7-2 and TRBJ1-3, with no clear D. V gave up 1 base and J gave up 1 base, with 11 bases separating them. Germline lookup yields CDR1 SGHTA and CDR2 FQGNSA. The CDR3 has 16 amino acids. This CDR3 is CASSLVGTQSGNTIYF. The DNA of the CDR3 is TGTGCCAGCAGCTTAGTAGGCACGCAATCTGGAAACACCATATATTTT.

V and J are TRBV6-5 and TRBJ2-3; a possible D gene is TRBD1 (5 bases). The length of the CDR3 is 12 residues. Per the germline V gene, CDR1 is MNHEY and CDR2 is SVGAGI. V lost 5 bases and J lost 12, with 15 bases in between. CDR3 DNA sequence: TGTGCCAGCAGTCCCCGGAGCAGGACACAGTATTTT. The encoded protein is CASSPRSRTQYF.

The V call is TRBV5-5, the J call TRBJ2-1; D is unresolved. The V end was cut by 1 base, the J end by 5 bases, with 10 bases between. CDR3 size: 14 residues. Germline V CDR1 and CDR2: SGHKS, YYEKEE (reference sequence). The CDR3 loop is CASSLRSRNNEQFF. The CDR3 DNA is TGTGCCAGCAGCTTGAGGTCTCGGAACAATGAGCAGTTCTTC.

The chain combines TRBV24-1 with TRBJ1-2; the D is unclear. Germline CDR1 reads KGHDR; CDR2 reads SFDVKD. Trimming took 5 bases from V and 8 from J, leaving 14 bases between them. The CDR3 sequence is 13 residues long. The CDR3 reads CATSGVGFRGYTF. The CDR3 DNA follows: TGTGCCACCAGTGGGGTCGGTTTCCGCGGCTACACCTTC.

The sample holds a few counts of this clone. The rearrangement joins TRBV11-1 to TRBJ2-4; possible D gene TRBD1, 6 bases. The CDR3 is 14 residues long. The V and J ends lost 3 bases and 4 bases respectively, with 10 bases between them. In germline, CDR1 is SGHAT, CDR2 FQDESV (reference sequence). CDR3 nucleotide sequence: TGTGCCAGCAGCTTGGGACATACGAAAAACATTCAGTACTTC. Its translation: CASSLGHTKNIQYF.

This chain connects TRBV6-5 to TRBJ2-1, with D hard to call. V gave up 4 bases and J gave up 7 bases, with 11 bases separating them. This CDR3 is 13 amino acids long. Germline V gene sequence: CDR1 MNHEY, CDR2 SVGAGI. The CDR3 DNA follows: TGTGCCAGCAGTTCCACTGGGGTAAATGAGCAGTTCTTC. Residues: CASSSTGVNEQFF.

The gene calls are TRBV15 and TRBJ1-1; a weak D match, TRBD1 (6 bases). There are 15 residues in the CDR3. Germline CDR1 and CDR2: LNHNV and YYDKDF (reference sequence). V gave up 0 bases and J gave up 6 bases, with 14 bases separating them. This chain's CDR3 is CATSRDMGGAAEAFF. The DNA of the CDR3 is TGTGCCACCAGCAGAGATATGGGGGGGGCGGCTGAAGCTTTCTTT.

The gene calls are TRBV3-1 (or the pseudogene TRBV3-2) and TRBJ2-1, with 9 bases lining up with TRBD2. Per the germline V gene, CDR1 is LGHDT and CDR2 is YNNKEL (reference sequence). The V segment lost 0 bases and the J segment 10 bases; nucleotides outside the gene matches: 10. The length of the CDR3 is 16 residues. CDR3 in amino acids: CASSQDKAGGPGEQFF. The CDR3 bases are TGTGCCAGCAGCCAAGATAAGGCGGGAGGGCCAGGGGAGCAGTTCTTC.

This rearrangement joins TRBV5-5 to TRBJ2-7; 7 positions agree with TRBD1. After removal of 1 base from V and 3 bases from J, the junction contained 13 bases not matched to a gene. This CDR3 spans 17 amino acids. Germline-derived CDR1 and CDR2 are SGHKS and YYEKEE (reference sequence). DNA of the CDR3: TGTGCCAGCAGCTTGAATTATAGGGGGCTGAAATTCTACGAGCAGTACTTC. Translation: CASSLNYRGLKFYEQYF.